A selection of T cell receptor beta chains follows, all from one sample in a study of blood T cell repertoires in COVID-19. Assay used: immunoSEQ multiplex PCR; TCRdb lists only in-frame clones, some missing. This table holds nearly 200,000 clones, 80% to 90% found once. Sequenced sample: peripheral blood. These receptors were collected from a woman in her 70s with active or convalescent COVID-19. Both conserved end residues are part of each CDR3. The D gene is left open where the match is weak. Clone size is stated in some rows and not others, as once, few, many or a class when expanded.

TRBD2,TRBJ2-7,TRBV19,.,TGTGCCAGTAGTATGGGCTTTAGCGGGAGCTCCTACGAGCAGTACTTC,CASSMGFSGSSYEQYF
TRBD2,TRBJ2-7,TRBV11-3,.,TGTGCCAGCAGCTTAGTACTAGCGGGAATCAACGAGCAGTACTTC,CASSLVLAGINEQYF
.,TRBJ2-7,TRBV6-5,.,TGTGCCAGCAGACCCCCGGGACTTACCTACGAGCAGTACTTC,CASRPPGLTYEQYF
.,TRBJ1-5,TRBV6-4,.,TGTGCCAGCAGTGACCCCAGGGGCTCGAACCTTAGCAATCAGCCCCAGCATTTT,CASSDPRGSNLSNQPQHF
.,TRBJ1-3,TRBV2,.,TGTGCCAGCGCCGTAGGTCTGGGGGCTTTTGGAAACACCATATATTTT,CASAVGLGAFGNTIYF
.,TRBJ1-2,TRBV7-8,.,TGTGCCAGCAGCTTAGAGGAGGGGAACTATGGCTACACCTTC,CASSLEEGNYGYTF
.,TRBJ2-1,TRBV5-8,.,TGTGCCAGCAGCTCCCTACAGGGTGCGGATGAGCAGTTCTTC,CASSSLQGADEQFF
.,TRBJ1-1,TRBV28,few,TGTGCCAGCGGGCCTGTTGGCTTAAACACTGAAGCTTTCTTT,CASGPVGLNTEAFF
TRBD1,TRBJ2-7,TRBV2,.,TGTGCCAGCATAAACAGGGGTACCTACGAGCAGTACTTC,CASINRGTYEQYF
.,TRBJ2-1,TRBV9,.,TGTGCCAGCAGCCCCCGGGGACTCCGCCAAGGCAATGAGCAGTTCTTC,CASSPRGLRQGNEQFF
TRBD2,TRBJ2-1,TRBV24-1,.,TGTGCCACCAGTGATCCCGGGGGGGCCTCCTACAATGAGCAGTTCTTC,CATSDPGGASYNEQFF
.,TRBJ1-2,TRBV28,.,TGTGCCAGCAGCCCCGTCAGGGGTGGCTACACCTTC,CASSPVRGGYTF
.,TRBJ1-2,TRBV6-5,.,TGTGCCAGCAGCGGCAGGGCGAGGTATGGCTACACCTTC,CASSGRARYGYTF
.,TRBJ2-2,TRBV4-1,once,TGCGCCAGCAACAGAGGGTGGACCGGGGAGCTGTTTTTT,CASNRGWTGELFF